This T cell receptor (beta chain) was found in a study of blood T cell repertoires in COVID-19. Produced via immunoSEQ multiplex PCR; TCRdb's table is partial and in-frame only. The sample records 50,000 to 70,000 clones, 80% to 95% being singletons. Germline values: CDR1 LNHNV, CDR2 YYDKDF (reference sequence). The CDR3 covers 15 residues. Unmatched junction bases numbered 2, after V lost 1 base and J lost 6 bases. Source material: peripheral blood. V and J are TRBV15 and TRBJ1-4; TRBD1 agrees at 10 bases. The sequence came from a man between 60 and 70 years old with acute or convalescent COVID-19. CDR3 sequence reads: CATSRGGQGDEKLFF. The CDR3 DNA reads as TGTGCCACCAGCAGAGGCGGACAGGGGGATGAAAAACTGTTTTTT.